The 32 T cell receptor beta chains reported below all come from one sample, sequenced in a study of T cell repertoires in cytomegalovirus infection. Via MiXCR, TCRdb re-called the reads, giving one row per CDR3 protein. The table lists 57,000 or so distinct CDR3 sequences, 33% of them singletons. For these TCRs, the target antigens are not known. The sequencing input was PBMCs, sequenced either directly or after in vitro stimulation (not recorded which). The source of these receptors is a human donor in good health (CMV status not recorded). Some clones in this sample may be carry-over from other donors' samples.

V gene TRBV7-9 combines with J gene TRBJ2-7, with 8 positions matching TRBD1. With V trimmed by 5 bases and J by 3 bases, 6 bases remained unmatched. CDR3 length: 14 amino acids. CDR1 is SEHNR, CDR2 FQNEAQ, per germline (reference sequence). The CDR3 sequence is CASSPRTGYYEQYF. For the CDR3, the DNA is TGTGCCAGCAGCCCTAGGACAGGGTACTACGAGCAGTACTTC.

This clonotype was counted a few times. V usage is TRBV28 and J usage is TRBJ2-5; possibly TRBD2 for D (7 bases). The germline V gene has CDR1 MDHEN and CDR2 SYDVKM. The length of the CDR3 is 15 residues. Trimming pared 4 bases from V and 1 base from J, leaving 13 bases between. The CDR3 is CASSYAGARQETQYF. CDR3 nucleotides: TGTGCCAGCAGTTACGCGGGGGCCCGCCAAGAGACCCAGTACTTC. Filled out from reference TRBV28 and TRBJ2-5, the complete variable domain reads DVKVTQSSRYLVKRTGEKVFLECVQDMDHENMFWYRQDPGLGLRLIYFSYDVKMKEKGDIPEGYSVSREKKERFSLILESASTNQTSMYLCASSYAGARQETQYFGPGTRLLVL.

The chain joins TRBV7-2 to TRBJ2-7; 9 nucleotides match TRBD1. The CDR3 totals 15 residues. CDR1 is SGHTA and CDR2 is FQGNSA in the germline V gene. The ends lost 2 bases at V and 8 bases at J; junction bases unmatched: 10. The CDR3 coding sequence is TGTGCCAGCAGCTTAAACTCGGGACAGGGTGGCCAGCAGTACTTC. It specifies CASSLNSGQGGQQYF.

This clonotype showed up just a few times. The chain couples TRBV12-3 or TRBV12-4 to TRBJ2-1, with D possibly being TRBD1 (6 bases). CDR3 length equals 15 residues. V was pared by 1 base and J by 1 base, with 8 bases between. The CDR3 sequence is CASSLVGTSYNEQFF. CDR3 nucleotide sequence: TGTGCCAGCAGTTTAGTCGGGACATCCTACAATGAGCAGTTCTTC.

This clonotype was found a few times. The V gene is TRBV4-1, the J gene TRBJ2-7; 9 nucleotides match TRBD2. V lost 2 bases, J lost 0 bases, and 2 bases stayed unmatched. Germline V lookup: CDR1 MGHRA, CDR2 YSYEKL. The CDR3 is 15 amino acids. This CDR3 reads CASSQLAGTSYEQYF. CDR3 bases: TGCGCCAGCAGCCAACTAGCGGGGACCTCCTACGAGCAGTACTTC.

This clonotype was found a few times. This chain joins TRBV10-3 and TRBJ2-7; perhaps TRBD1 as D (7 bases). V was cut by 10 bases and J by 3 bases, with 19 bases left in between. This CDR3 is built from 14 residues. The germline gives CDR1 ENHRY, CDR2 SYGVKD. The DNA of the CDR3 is TGTGCCACACGGGGAGGTGGGGACAGCTACGAGCAGTACTTC. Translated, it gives CATRGGGDSYEQYF.

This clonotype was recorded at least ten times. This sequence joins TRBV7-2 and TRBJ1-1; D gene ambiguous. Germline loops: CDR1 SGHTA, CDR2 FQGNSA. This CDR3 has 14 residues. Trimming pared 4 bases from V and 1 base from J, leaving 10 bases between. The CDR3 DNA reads TGTGCCAGCAGCTATTTTGCCTGGAACACTGAAGCTTTCTTT. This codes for CASSYFAWNTEAFF.

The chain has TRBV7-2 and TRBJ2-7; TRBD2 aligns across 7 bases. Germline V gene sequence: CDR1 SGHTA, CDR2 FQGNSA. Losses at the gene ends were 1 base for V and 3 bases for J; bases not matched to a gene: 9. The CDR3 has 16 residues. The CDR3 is CASSLGLSGKYYEQYF. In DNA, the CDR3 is TGTGCCAGCAGCTTAGGTCTGAGCGGGAAATACTACGAGCAGTACTTC.

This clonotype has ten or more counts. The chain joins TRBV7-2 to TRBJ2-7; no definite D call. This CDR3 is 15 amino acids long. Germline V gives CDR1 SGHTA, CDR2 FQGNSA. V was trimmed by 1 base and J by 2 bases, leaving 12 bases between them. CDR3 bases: TGTGCCAGCAGCTTAGGTTGGGCTTGGACCTACGAGCAGTACTTC. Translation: CASSLGWAWTYEQYF.

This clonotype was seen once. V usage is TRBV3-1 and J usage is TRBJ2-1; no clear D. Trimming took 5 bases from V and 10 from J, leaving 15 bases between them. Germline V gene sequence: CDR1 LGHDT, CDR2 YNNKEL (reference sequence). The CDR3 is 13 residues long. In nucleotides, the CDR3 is TGTGCCAGCAGCGCCCCTGGTTCGGCGGAGCAGTTCTTC. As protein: CASSAPGSAEQFF.

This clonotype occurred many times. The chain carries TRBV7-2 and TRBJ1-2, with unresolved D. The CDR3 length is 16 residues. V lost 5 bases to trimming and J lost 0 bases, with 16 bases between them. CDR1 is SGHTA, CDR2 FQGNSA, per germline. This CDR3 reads CASSPYGQFTNYGYTF. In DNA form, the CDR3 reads TGTGCCAGCAGCCCATACGGCCAGTTCACTAACTATGGCTACACCTTC.

In DNA form, the CDR3 reads TGTGCCAGCAGTGAAGGTGGGGGGCTCGTCGAAAACACCATATATTTT. Translation gives CASSEGGGLVENTIYF. The chain has TRBV6-1 and TRBJ1-3, with a tentative D call TRBD1 (6 bases). The CDR3 is 16 residues long. Trimming took off 1 base at V and 6 bases at J, with 16 bases between the two ends. In germline, CDR1 is MNHNS, CDR2 SASEGT.

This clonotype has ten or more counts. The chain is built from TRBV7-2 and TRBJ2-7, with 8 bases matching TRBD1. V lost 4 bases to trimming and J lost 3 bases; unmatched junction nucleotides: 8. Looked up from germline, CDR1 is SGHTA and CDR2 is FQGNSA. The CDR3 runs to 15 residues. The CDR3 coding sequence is TGTGCCAGCAGCTACTCCGGGACAGGCTACTACGAGCAGTACTTC. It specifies CASSYSGTGYYEQYF.

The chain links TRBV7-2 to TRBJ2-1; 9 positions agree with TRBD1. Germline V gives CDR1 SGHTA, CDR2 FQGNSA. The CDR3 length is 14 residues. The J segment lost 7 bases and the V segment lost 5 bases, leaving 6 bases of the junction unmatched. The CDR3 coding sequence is TGTGCCAGCAGCCGCGGGACAGGGTGGAATGAGCAGTTCTTC. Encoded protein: CASSRGTGWNEQFF.

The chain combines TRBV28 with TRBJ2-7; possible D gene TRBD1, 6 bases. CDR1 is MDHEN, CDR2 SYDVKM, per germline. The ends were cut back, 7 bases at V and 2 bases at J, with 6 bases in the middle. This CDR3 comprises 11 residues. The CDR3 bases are TGTGCCAGCACAGGGGCCTACGAGCAGTACTTC. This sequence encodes CASTGAYEQYF.

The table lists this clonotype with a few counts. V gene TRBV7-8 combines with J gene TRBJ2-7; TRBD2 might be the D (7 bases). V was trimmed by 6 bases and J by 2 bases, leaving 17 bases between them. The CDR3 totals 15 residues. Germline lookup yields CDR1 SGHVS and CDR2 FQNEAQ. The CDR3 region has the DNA TGTGCCAGCAGAAAACGGAGGGGGGGAACCTACGAGCAGTACTTC. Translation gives CASRKRRGGTYEQYF.

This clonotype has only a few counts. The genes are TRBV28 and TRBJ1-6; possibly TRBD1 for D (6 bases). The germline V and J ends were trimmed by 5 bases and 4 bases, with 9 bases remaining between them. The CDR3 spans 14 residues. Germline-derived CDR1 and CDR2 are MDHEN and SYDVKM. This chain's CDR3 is CASSIQGYNSPLHF. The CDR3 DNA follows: TGTGCCAGCAGTATACAGGGTTATAATTCACCCCTCCACTTT.

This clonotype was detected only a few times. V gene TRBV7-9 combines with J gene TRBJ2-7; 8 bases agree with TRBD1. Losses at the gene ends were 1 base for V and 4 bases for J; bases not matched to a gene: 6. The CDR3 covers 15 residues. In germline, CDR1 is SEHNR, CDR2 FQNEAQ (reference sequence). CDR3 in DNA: TGTGCCAGCAGCTTAGACCAGGGGGCGGATTACGAGCAGTACTTC. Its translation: CASSLDQGADYEQYF.

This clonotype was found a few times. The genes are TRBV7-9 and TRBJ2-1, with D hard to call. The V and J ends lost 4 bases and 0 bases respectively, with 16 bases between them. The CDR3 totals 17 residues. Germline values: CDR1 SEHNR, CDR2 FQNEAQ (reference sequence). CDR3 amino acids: CASSSSPNLISYNEQFF. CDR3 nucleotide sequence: TGTGCCAGCAGCTCAAGCCCTAACTTGATCTCCTACAATGAGCAGTTCTTC.

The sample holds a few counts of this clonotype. The CDR3 coding sequence is TGTGCCAGCAGCTTAGTGAGGGACGGCACTGAAGCTTTCTTT. This encodes CASSLVRDGTEAFF. This chain links TRBV11-3 with TRBJ1-1, with D possibly being TRBD1 (5 bases). V was cut by 1 base and J by 4 bases, with 10 bases left in between. Germline V lookup: CDR1 SGHNT, CDR2 YENEEA. The CDR3 is made up of 14 amino acids.

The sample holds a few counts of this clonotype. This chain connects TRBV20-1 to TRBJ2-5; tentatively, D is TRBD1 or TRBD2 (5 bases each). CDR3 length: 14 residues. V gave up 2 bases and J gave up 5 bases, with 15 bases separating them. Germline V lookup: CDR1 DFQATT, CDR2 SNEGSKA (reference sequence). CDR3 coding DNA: TGCAGTGCTAGAAAGGGACCCCGGTGGGAGACCCAGTACTTC. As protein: CSARKGPRWETQYF.

The CDR3 DNA sequence: TGCGCCAGCAGCTATGGGAACACTGAAGCTTTCTTT. It codes for CASSYGNTEAFF. The chain recombines TRBV5-1 with TRBJ1-1; D is unresolved. V lost 3 bases and J 1 base, leaving 4 bases between the germline ends. Germline V lookup: CDR1 SGHRS, CDR2 YFSETQ. CDR3 size: 12 residues.

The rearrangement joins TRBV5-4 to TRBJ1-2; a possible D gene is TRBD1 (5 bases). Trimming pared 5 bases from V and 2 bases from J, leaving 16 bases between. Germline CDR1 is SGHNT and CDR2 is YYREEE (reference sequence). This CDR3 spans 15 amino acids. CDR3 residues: CASSPWGSKNYGYTF. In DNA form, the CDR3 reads TGTGCCAGCAGTCCCTGGGGCAGTAAGAACTATGGCTACACCTTC.

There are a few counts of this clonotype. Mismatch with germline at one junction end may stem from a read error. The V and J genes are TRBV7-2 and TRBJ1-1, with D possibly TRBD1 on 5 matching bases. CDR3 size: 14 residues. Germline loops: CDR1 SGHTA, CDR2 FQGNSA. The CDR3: CASSFLRDLPGSSF. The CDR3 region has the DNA TGTGCCAGCAGCTTTCTCCGGGACCTCCCCGGTTCGAGCTTT.

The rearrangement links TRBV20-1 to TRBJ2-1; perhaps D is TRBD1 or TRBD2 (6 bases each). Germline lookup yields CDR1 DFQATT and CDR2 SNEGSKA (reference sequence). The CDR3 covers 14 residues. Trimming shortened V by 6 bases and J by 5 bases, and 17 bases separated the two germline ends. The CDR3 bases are TGCAGTGCAGCGACAGGCTGGGGGGACAATGAGCAGTTCTTC. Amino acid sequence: CSAATGWGDNEQFF.

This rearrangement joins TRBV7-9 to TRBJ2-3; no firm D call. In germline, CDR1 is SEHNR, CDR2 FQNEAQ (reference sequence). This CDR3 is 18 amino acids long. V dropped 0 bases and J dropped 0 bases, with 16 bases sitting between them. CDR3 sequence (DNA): TGTGCCAGCAGCTTAGCGCTCGGGCGAGGCTATAGCACAGATACGCAGTATTTT. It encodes CASSLALGRGYSTDTQYF.

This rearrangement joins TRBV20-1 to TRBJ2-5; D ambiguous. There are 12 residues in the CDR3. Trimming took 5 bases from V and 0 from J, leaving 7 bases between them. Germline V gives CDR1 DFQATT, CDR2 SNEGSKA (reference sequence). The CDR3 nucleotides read TGCAGTGCTGAAATGTACCAAGAGACCCAGTACTTC. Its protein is CSAEMYQETQYF.

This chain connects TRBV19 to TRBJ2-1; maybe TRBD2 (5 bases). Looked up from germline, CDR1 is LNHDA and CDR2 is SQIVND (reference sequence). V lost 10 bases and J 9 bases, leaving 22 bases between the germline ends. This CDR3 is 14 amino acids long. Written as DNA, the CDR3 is TGTGCCACCCGCCTAACCGGGAACATGGGTGAGCAGTTCTTC. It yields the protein CATRLTGNMGEQFF.

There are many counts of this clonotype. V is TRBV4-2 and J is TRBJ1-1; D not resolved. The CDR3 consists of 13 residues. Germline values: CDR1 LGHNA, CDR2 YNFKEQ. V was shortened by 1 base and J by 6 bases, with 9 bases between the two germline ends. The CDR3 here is CASSQVGLAEAFF. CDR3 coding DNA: TGTGCCAGCAGCCAAGTTGGCCTCGCTGAAGCTTTCTTT.

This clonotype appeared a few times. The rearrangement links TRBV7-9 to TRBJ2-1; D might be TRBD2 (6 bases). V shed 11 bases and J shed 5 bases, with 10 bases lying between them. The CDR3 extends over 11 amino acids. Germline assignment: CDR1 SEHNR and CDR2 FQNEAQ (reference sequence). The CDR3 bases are TGTGCCGAAGGACTAAACAATGAGCAGTTCTTC. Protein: CAEGLNNEQFF.

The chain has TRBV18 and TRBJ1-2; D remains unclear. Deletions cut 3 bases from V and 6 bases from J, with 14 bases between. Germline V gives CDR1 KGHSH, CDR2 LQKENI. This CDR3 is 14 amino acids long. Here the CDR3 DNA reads TGTGCCAGCTCACCCCCCGCGAGTGTTCATGGCTACACCTTC. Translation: CASSPPASVHGYTF. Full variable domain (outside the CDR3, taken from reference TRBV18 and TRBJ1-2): NAGVMQNPRHLVRRRGQEARLRCSPMKGHSHVYWYRQLPEEGLKFMVYLQKENIIDESGMPKERFSAEFPKEGPSILRIQQVVRGDSAAYFCASSPPASVHGYTFGSGTRLTVV.

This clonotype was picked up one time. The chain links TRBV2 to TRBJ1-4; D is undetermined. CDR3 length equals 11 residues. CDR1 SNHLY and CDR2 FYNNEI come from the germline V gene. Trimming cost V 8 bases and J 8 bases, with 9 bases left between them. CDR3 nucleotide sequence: TGTGCCAGCCGAGGGAGGGAAAAACTGTTTTTT. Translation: CASRGREKLFF.